The 12 T cell receptor beta chains below all came from one sample that was sequenced in a study of blood T cell repertoires in COVID-19. Only in-frame clones appear in the TCRdb table, and some are missing; sequencing was by immunoSEQ multiplex PCR. The sample lists some 78,000 clones; roughly 89% were seen once. Sequenced material: peripheral blood. These receptors came from a woman of 80 years or more with active or convalescent COVID-19.

The chain recombines TRBV6-7 with TRBJ2-3; the match to TRBD2 covers 10 bases. TRBV6-7 is assigned to the ORF class and has an uncertain function. The CDR3 runs 16 residues. V was pared by 10 bases and J by 1 base, with 11 bases of the junction left unmatched. The DNA for the CDR3 is TGTGCCATGCAGGGGGGAGGGACTAGCGGCACAGATACGCAGTATTTT. Protein product: CAMQGGGTSGTDTQYF.

The chain joins TRBV18 to TRBJ1-4; D is undetermined. This CDR3 region has 12 residues. V was clipped by 2 bases and J by 8 bases, with 6 bases between them. Per the germline V gene, CDR1 is KGHSH and CDR2 is LQKENI. The CDR3 nucleotides read TGTGCCAGCTCACCATCCTCCGAAAAACTGTTTTTT. Protein sequence: CASSPSSEKLFF. The whole variable domain, filled in from reference TRBV18 and TRBJ1-4, reads NAGVMQNPRHLVRRRGQEARLRCSPMKGHSHVYWYRQLPEEGLKFMVYLQKENIIDESGMPKERFSAEFPKEGPSILRIQQVVRGDSAAYFCASSPSSEKLFFGSGTQLSVL.

The chain combines TRBV9 with TRBJ1-4; 7 nucleotides align to TRBD1. V dropped 0 bases and J dropped 6; count of bases not matched to a gene: 8. The CDR3 sequence is 16 residues long. The germline CDR1 and CDR2 sequences are SGDLS and YYNGEE. Here the CDR3 DNA reads TGTGCCAGCAGCGTAGCGACGACAGGGTTCGATGAAAAACTGTTTTTT. This codes for CASSVATTGFDEKLFF.

The chain employs TRBV2 and TRBJ2-2, with 13 bases lining up with TRBD2. This CDR3 region has 15 residues. The germline CDR1 and CDR2 sequences are SNHLY and FYNNEI. V was pared by 6 bases and J by 5 bases, with 3 bases of the junction left unmatched. The CDR3 DNA sequence: TGTGCCAGCAGGGGACTAGCGGGGTCTACCGGGGAGCTGTTTTTT. Protein: CASRGLAGSTGELFF.

V usage is TRBV27 and J usage is TRBJ1-1, with D unclear. From germline, CDR1 is MNHEY and CDR2 SMNVEV (reference sequence). V was pared by 6 bases and J by 0 bases, with 17 bases between. This CDR3 has 16 residues. The CDR3 nucleotides are TGTGCCAGCAGCCCCGATCTGATCGGGATGAACACTGAAGCTTTCTTT. The encoded protein is CASSPDLIGMNTEAFF.

The rearrangement links TRBV7-9 to TRBJ2-7; D is unclear. Trimming stripped 4 bases from V and 3 bases from J, with 7 bases between. This CDR3 is 12 amino acids long. The germline V gene encodes CDR1 SEHNR and CDR2 FQNEAQ (reference sequence). The CDR3: CASSSVNYEQYF. The CDR3 nucleotides are TGTGCCAGCAGCTCGGTTAACTACGAGCAGTACTTC.

The chain carries TRBV6-2 or TRBV6-3 and TRBJ2-5, with 14 positions matching TRBD2. There are 15 residues in the CDR3. The V segment lost 5 bases and the J segment 5 bases; nucleotides outside the gene matches: 4. Germline CDR1 and CDR2: MNHEY and SVGEGT. The CDR3, as DNA: TGTGCCAGCAGTCTAGGACTAGCGGGGGGCGAGACCCAGTACTTC. Its protein product is CASSLGLAGGETQYF.

This chain connects TRBV5-1 to TRBJ1-1, with 9 bases lining up with TRBD1. Per the germline V gene, CDR1 is SGHRS and CDR2 is YFSETQ. The ends lost 5 bases at V and 5 bases at J; junction bases unmatched: 10. The CDR3 extends over 15 amino acids. CDR3 sequence reads: CASRLGQGHGTEAFF. CDR3 DNA: TGCGCCAGCAGACTTGGACAGGGGCATGGGACTGAAGCTTTCTTT.

The chain combines TRBV7-8 with TRBJ1-3, with D maybe TRBD1 (6 bases). The V and J ends lost 4 bases and 0 bases respectively, with 13 bases between them. The germline CDR1 and CDR2 sequences are SGHVS and FQNEAQ. CDR3 length equals 16 residues. The CDR3 reads CASSSRGPSSGNTIYF. CDR3 in DNA: TGTGCCAGCAGCTCCAGGGGCCCAAGCTCTGGAAACACCATATATTTT.

The chain links TRBV28 to TRBJ1-1, with 8 bases aligning to TRBD1. After removal of 7 bases from V and 5 bases from J, the junction contained 9 bases not matched to a gene. Germline CDR1 MDHEN, CDR2 SYDVKM. The CDR3 contains 14 residues. The CDR3 DNA reads as TGTGCCAGCACCGAGGACAGGGCCCGGACTGAAGCTTTCTTT. Protein product: CASTEDRARTEAFF. Supplemented by reference TRBV28 and TRBJ1-1, the full variable domain reads DVKVTQSSRYLVKRTGEKVFLECVQDMDHENMFWYRQDPGLGLRLIYFSYDVKMKEKGDIPEGYSVSREKKERFSLILESASTNQTSMYLCASTEDRARTEAFFGQGTRLTVV.

In DNA, the CDR3 is TGTGCCAGTAGTAGTGGACAGGGGAGGCAAGAGACCCAGTACTTC. Amino acids: CASSSGQGRQETQYF. This chain joins TRBV19 and TRBJ2-5; 9 nucleotides match TRBD1. This CDR3 has 15 amino acids. The V segment lost 4 bases and the J segment 2 bases; nucleotides outside the gene matches: 5. Germline CDR1 reads LNHDA; CDR2 reads SQIVND (reference sequence). Using reference TRBV19 and TRBJ2-5 for the parts outside the CDR3, the full variable domain is DGGITQSPKYLFRKEGQNVTLSCEQNLNHDAMYWYRQDPGQGLRLIYYSQIVNDFQKGDIAEGYSVSREKKESFPLTVTSAQKNPTAFYLCASSSGQGRQETQYFGPGTRLLVL.

The CDR3 DNA reads TGTGCCAGCACTCTCACAGGGCTCAATCAGCCCCAGCATTTT. Translating gives CASTLTGLNQPQHF. The chain employs TRBV7-2 and TRBJ1-5, with a possible D match to TRBD1 (6 bases). Germline V gene lookup returns CDR1 SGHTA and CDR2 FQGNSA. Trimming stripped 7 bases from V and 3 bases from J, with 13 bases between. The CDR3 extends over 14 amino acids.